A single sample is the source of the 30 T cell receptor beta chains below, sequenced in a study of blood T cell repertoires in COVID-19. This table comes from immunoSEQ multiplex PCR, and its TCRdb copy is limited to in-frame clones, with some not included. In the table there are some 250,000 clones, about 87% of which are singletons. Sequenced material: peripheral blood. Receptor source: a woman aged 65 to 85 with active or convalescent COVID-19.

The chain joins TRBV4-2 to TRBJ1-3, with no clear D. CDR3 length: 14 amino acids. Trimming pared 5 bases from V and 4 bases from J, leaving 12 bases between. The germline V gene encodes CDR1 LGHNA and CDR2 YNFKEQ. The CDR3 DNA follows: TGTGCCAGCAGCTCCTACGCGTTAGGAAACACCATATATTTT. Its protein product is CASSSYALGNTIYF.

The chain joins TRBV5-6 to TRBJ1-5, with TRBD1 matching over 12 bases. J gave up 6 bases and V 3 bases, and 4 bases lay outside the gene matches. This CDR3 comprises 15 residues. The germline CDR1 and CDR2 sequences are SGHDT and YYEEEE. CDR3 sequence reads: CASSSGTGGVQPQHF. CDR3 nucleotides: TGTGCCAGCAGCTCCGGGACAGGGGGCGTTCAGCCCCAGCATTTT.

This sequence joins TRBV6-5 and TRBJ1-2, with D unresolved. Per the germline V gene, CDR1 is MNHEY and CDR2 is SVGAGI. The CDR3 runs to 14 residues. V was pared by 0 bases and J by 2 bases, with 7 bases between. The CDR3 nucleotides read TGTGCCAGCAGTTACTCAGCAGGCAACTATGGCTACACCTTC. Protein: CASSYSAGNYGYTF.

V gene TRBV6-4 combines with J gene TRBJ1-2; tentative D call: TRBD1 (6 bases). V lost 4 bases and J lost 6, with 18 bases in between. The CDR3 has 15 residues. Per the germline V gene, CDR1 is MRHNA and CDR2 is SNTAGT. The CDR3 reads CASSASGGGMDGYTF. The CDR3 DNA sequence: TGTGCCAGCAGTGCTTCGGGGGGCGGTATGGATGGCTACACCTTC.

V usage is TRBV7-2 and J usage is TRBJ2-7; 7 nucleotides match TRBD2. The V and J ends lost 1 base and 4 bases, in that order; junction bases with no gene match: 7. CDR3 length equals 15 residues. CDR1 and CDR2 from the germline V gene are SGHTA and FQGNSA. The CDR3 region has the DNA TGTGCCAGCAGCTTAGTCTTGGCGGGGGTGTACGAGCAGTACTTC. It codes for CASSLVLAGVYEQYF.

This chain links TRBV25-1 with TRBJ2-5, with 7 nucleotides matching TRBD1. CDR1 and CDR2 from the germline V gene are MGHDK and SYGVNS. V was pared by 4 bases and J by 5 bases, with 10 bases of the junction left unmatched. This CDR3 is 15 amino acids long. The CDR3 is CASSGPGGSRETQYF. The CDR3 bases are TGTGCCAGCAGTGGACCAGGGGGATCAAGGGAGACCCAGTACTTC.

V is TRBV6-4 and J is TRBJ1-6; D possibly corresponds to TRBD1 (5 bases). Germline-derived CDR1 and CDR2 are MRHNA and SNTAGT. V lost 4 bases, J lost 5 bases, and 12 bases lay in between. The CDR3 extends over 15 amino acids. In DNA form, the CDR3 reads TGTGCCAGCAGTGTAGGGGATTTGCATAATTCACCCCTCCACTTT. It codes for CASSVGDLHNSPLHF.

The chain combines TRBV19 with TRBJ1-4; no definite D call. This CDR3 spans 15 amino acids. Trimming took off 5 bases at V and 5 bases at J, with 15 bases between the two ends. Germline lookup yields CDR1 LNHDA and CDR2 SQIVND (reference sequence). This CDR3 is CASSAPVVKNEKLFF. The CDR3 nucleotides are TGTGCCAGTAGTGCCCCGGTGGTCAAAAATGAAAAACTGTTTTTT.

The chain employs TRBV6-1 and TRBJ2-2; TRBD1 matches 9 bases. CDR3 length equals 17 residues. Germline V gene data show CDR1 as MNHNS and CDR2 as SASEGT. Germline trimming cut 3 bases from V and 4 bases from J; bases unmatched to any gene: 9. The CDR3 nucleotides are TGTGCCAGCAGTGACGTGAGCGGGACAGGGCGCACCGGGGAGCTGTTTTTT. This codes for CASSDVSGTGRTGELFF.

The rearrangement uses TRBV5-4 and TRBJ2-3; 7 bases fit TRBD1. Germline V gives CDR1 SGHNT, CDR2 YYREEE (reference sequence). J gave up 4 bases and V 3 bases, and 11 bases lay outside the gene matches. CDR3 length: 16 amino acids. The CDR3: CASSSPRQGAADTQYF. The CDR3 coding sequence is TGTGCCAGCAGCTCTCCGCGACAGGGAGCAGCAGATACGCAGTATTTT. The entire variable domain, with the rest obtained from reference TRBV5-4 and TRBJ2-3, is as follows: ETGVTQSPTHLIKTRGQQVTLRCSSQSGHNTVSWYQQALGQGPQFIFQYYREEENGRGNFPPRFSGLQFPNYSSELNVNALELDDSALYLCASSSPRQGAADTQYFGPGTRLTVL.

The rearrangement links TRBV10-2 to TRBJ2-5, with D perhaps TRBD1 (7 bases). The DNA end is a closer match to TRBJ2-7, so the J assignment may be wrong. Germline values: CDR1 WSHSY, CDR2 SAAADI. The CDR3 is 14 amino acids. Written as DNA, the CDR3 is TGCGCCAGCAAGGAGGGGGCAAGGAACTACGAGCAGTACTTC. Its translation: CASKEGARNYEQYF.

This clone appeared a single time. This chain connects TRBV2 to TRBJ1-5; 9 nucleotides agree with TRBD1. Germline loops: CDR1 SNHLY, CDR2 FYNNEI. V was clipped by 9 bases and J by 6 bases; unmatched bases: 12. CDR3 length: 15 amino acids. The CDR3, as DNA: TGTGCCAGTGCTTCCGGGACAGGGATTTTTCAGCCCCAGCATTTT. Its translation: CASASGTGIFQPQHF.

This chain links TRBV27 with TRBJ1-4; tentatively, D is TRBD1 (6 bases). The CDR3 runs to 15 residues. With 6 bases removed from V and 7 bases from J, the gap between germline ends came to 18 bases. CDR1 MNHEY and CDR2 SMNVEV come from the germline V gene (reference sequence). The DNA of the CDR3 is TGTGCCAGCAGCCGACAACCGAGGACAGCTGAAAAACTGTTTTTT. It specifies CASSRQPRTAEKLFF. The full variable domain, completed using reference TRBV27 and TRBJ1-4, is EAQVTQNPRYLITVTGKKLTVTCSQNMNHEYMSWYRQDPGLGLRQIYYSMNVEVTDKGDVPEGYKVSRKEKRNFPLILESPSPNQTSLYFCASSRQPRTAEKLFFGSGTQLSVL.

This clone was found once. The V call is TRBV7-9, the J call TRBJ2-1, with 8 bases aligning to TRBD2. CDR1 and CDR2 from the germline V gene are SEHNR and FQNEAQ (reference sequence). The CDR3 runs 15 residues. The V segment lost 0 bases and the J segment 8 bases; nucleotides outside the gene matches: 6. The CDR3 DNA sequence: TGTGCCAGCAGCTTAGCTGGACTAGCATATGATGAGCAGTTCTTC. Protein product: CASSLAGLAYDEQFF.

This chain joins TRBV7-9 and TRBJ2-7, with 7 bases that match TRBD1. Per germline, CDR1 SEHNR and CDR2 FQNEAQ (reference sequence). The trim removed 0 bases at V and 12 bases at J, leaving 11 bases unmatched. The CDR3 consists of 14 residues. The chain's CDR3 is CASSLAGPTGSMYF. CDR3 nucleotides: TGTGCCAGCAGCTTAGCGGGGCCGACAGGGAGTATGTACTTC.

V usage is TRBV7-2 and J usage is TRBJ1-1, with D hard to call. CDR1 SGHTA and CDR2 FQGNSA come from the germline V gene. This CDR3 is 12 amino acids long. V was shortened by 2 bases and J by 5 bases, with 6 bases between the two germline ends. The CDR3 nucleotides are TGTGCCAGCAGCTTACGTCGGACTGAAGCTTTCTTT. Translated: CASSLRRTEAFF. Full variable domain (outside the CDR3, taken from reference TRBV7-2 and TRBJ1-1): GAGVSQSPSNKVTEKGKDVELRCDPISGHTALYWYRQSLGQGLEFLIYFQGNSAPDKSGLPSDRFSAERTGGSVSTLTIQRTQQEDSAVYLCASSLRRTEAFFGQGTRLTVV.

This chain links TRBV18 with TRBJ2-1; 10 bases map to TRBD2. V shed 8 bases, J shed 7 bases, and the junction held 8 bases outside the gene matches. This CDR3 is 14 amino acids long. CDR1 is KGHSH and CDR2 is LQKENI in the germline V gene. The CDR3 DNA is TGTGCCAGCACTCCCGGGACTAGCGTGAATGAGCAGTTCTTC. This sequence encodes CASTPGTSVNEQFF.

This chain joins TRBV4-3 and TRBJ1-4; D not resolved. From germline, CDR1 is LGHNA and CDR2 YSLEER. The V end lost 1 base, the J end lost 8 bases, and 8 bases lay between the germline ends. The CDR3 covers 13 residues. The CDR3 here is CASSQALGEKLFF. In DNA form, the CDR3 reads TGCGCCAGCAGCCAAGCCCTCGGGGAAAAACTGTTTTTT.

The gene calls are TRBV6-6 and TRBJ1-1; D not certain. The germline V and J ends were trimmed by 0 bases and 1 base, with 12 bases remaining between them. Germline CDR1 reads MNHNY; CDR2 reads SVGAGI (reference sequence). There are 16 residues in the CDR3. CDR3 sequence (DNA): TGTGCCAGCAGTTACTCGATTGGGCGCTCGAACACTGAAGCTTTCTTT. This gives the protein CASSYSIGRSNTEAFF.

The chain joins TRBV5-1 to TRBJ2-1, with 12 bases that match TRBD2. V lost 4 bases to trimming and J lost 0 bases; unmatched junction nucleotides: 11. This CDR3 comprises 19 residues. CDR1 and CDR2 (germline): SGHRS, YFSETQ. The CDR3 DNA follows: TGCGCCAGCAGCGGTGGACTAGCGGGGCCCCTGAGCTCCTACAATGAGCAGTTCTTC. Protein: CASSGGLAGPLSSYNEQFF.

The chain carries TRBV6-2 or TRBV6-3 and TRBJ2-2; D not resolved. V was shortened by 5 bases and J by 6 bases, with 7 bases between the two germline ends. The CDR3 extends over 12 amino acids. Germline values: CDR1 MNHEY, CDR2 SVGEGT. The CDR3: CASSRSSGELFF. The DNA for the CDR3 is TGTGCCAGCAGTAGGAGCTCCGGGGAGCTGTTTTTT.

V gene TRBV5-6 combines with J gene TRBJ1-2; TRBD1 matches 7 bases. Germline V gene sequence: CDR1 SGHDT, CDR2 YYEEEE. CDR3 length equals 15 residues. With 6 bases clipped from V and 3 bases from J, the junction kept 11 bases outside the gene matches. CDR3: CASNLGQQAYYGYTF. CDR3 sequence (DNA): TGTGCCAGCAATCTGGGACAGCAAGCCTACTATGGCTACACCTTC. Looking up the rest from reference TRBV5-6 and TRBJ1-2 gives the full variable domain: DAGVTQSPTHLIKTRGQQVTLRCSPKSGHDTVSWYQQALGQGPQFIFQYYEEEERQRGNFPDRFSGHQFPNYSSELNVNALLLGDSALYLCASNLGQQAYYGYTFGSGTRLTVV.

The J gene is TRBJ1-5, the V gene TRBV2; 7 bases are a match to TRBD1. Trimming cost V 5 bases and J 4 bases; bases outside gene matches: 5. This CDR3 is built from 14 residues. Germline V gene data show CDR1 as SNHLY and CDR2 as FYNNEI. CDR3 nucleotide sequence: TGTGCCAGCAGTACTCGGGACAGAAATCAGCCCCAGCATTTT. It yields the protein CASSTRDRNQPQHF.

This chain uses TRBV7-8 with TRBJ2-2; 12 bases align to TRBD2. V lost 4 bases, J lost 0 bases, and 6 bases stayed unmatched. Germline lookup yields CDR1 SGHVS and CDR2 FQNEAQ. The CDR3 runs to 18 residues. CDR3 coding DNA: TGTGCCAGCAGCTGGCCTCTAGCGGGGGGGACGAACACCGGGGAGCTGTTTTTT. Translation: CASSWPLAGGTNTGELFF.

The chain is built from TRBV19 and TRBJ2-7; tentatively, D is TRBD1 (5 bases). Trimming took 7 bases from V and 2 from J, leaving 12 bases between them. The CDR3 runs to 13 residues. Germline CDR1 reads LNHDA; CDR2 reads SQIVND (reference sequence). The CDR3 loop is CASKDTSAYEQYF. In DNA form, the CDR3 reads TGTGCCAGTAAGGACACGAGCGCCTACGAGCAGTACTTC. Filled out from reference TRBV19 and TRBJ2-7, the complete variable domain reads DGGITQSPKYLFRKEGQNVTLSCEQNLNHDAMYWYRQDPGQGLRLIYYSQIVNDFQKGDIAEGYSVSREKKESFPLTVTSAQKNPTAFYLCASKDTSAYEQYFGPGTRLTVT.

J is TRBJ2-7 and V is TRBV5-1, with 9 nucleotides matching TRBD1. CDR3 size: 15 residues. CDR1 SGHRS and CDR2 YFSETQ come from the germline V gene. V lost 4 bases and J lost 3; bases outside the gene matches: 8. The CDR3 spells CASSAKPGQGYEQYF. The DNA for the CDR3 is TGCGCCAGCAGCGCAAAACCGGGACAGGGCTACGAGCAGTACTTC.

A few counts support this clone. The DNA of the CDR3 is TGTGCCAGCAGTTTTAACTCTGGGGCCAACGTCCTGACTTTC. Translated, it gives CASSFNSGANVLTF. V gene TRBV27 combines with J gene TRBJ2-6; unclear D gene. The CDR3 runs to 14 residues. Trimming removed 3 bases at V and 0 bases at J, with 3 bases between. In germline, CDR1 is MNHEY, CDR2 SMNVEV (reference sequence).

The CDR3 DNA follows: TGTGCCAGTGGGGGCGGCACCATATATTTT. Translated: CASGGGTIYF. The chain links TRBV7-8 to TRBJ1-3; D possibly corresponds to TRBD1 (6 bases). The V and J ends lost 9 bases and 9 bases respectively, with 9 bases between them. Looked up from germline, CDR1 is SGHVS and CDR2 is FQNEAQ. The CDR3 runs 10 residues.

CDR3 loop: CASSLEDRQTQYF. In DNA form, the CDR3 reads TGTGCCAGCAGCTTGGAGGACAGGCAGACCCAGTACTTC. The chain couples TRBV5-5 to TRBJ2-5, with 7 bases lining up with TRBD1. Germline-derived CDR1 and CDR2 are SGHKS and YYEKEE (reference sequence). This CDR3 is 13 amino acids long. V was pared by 0 bases and J by 6 bases, with 2 bases of the junction left unmatched.

The chain carries TRBV7-9 and TRBJ1-1; possibly TRBD1 for D (6 bases). V lost 4 bases and J lost 0, with 12 bases in between. Germline V gene data show CDR1 as SEHNR and CDR2 as FQNEAQ (reference sequence). CDR3 length: 15 residues. The CDR3 DNA reads as TGTGCCAGCAGCTGGCGAGGGGACATGAACACTGAAGCTTTCTTT. This gives the protein CASSWRGDMNTEAFF. The variable domain in full, completed from reference TRBV7-9 and TRBJ1-1, reads DTGVSQNPRHKITKRGQNVTFRCDPISEHNRLYWYRQTLGQGPEFLTYFQNEAQLEKSRLLSDRFSAERPKGSFSTLEIQRTEQGDSAMYLCASSWRGDMNTEAFFGQGTRLTVV.